The 10 T cell receptor beta chains below come from one sample, sequenced in a study of blood T cell repertoires in COVID-19. Some clones are missing from TCRdb's copy, which holds only in-frame ones; the method was immunoSEQ multiplex PCR. Of 250,000 to 300,000 clones in the sample, approximately 79% were seen once. The sequencing sample was made of PBMCs or T cells enriched from blood (not recorded which). Every receptor here comes from a man aged 25 to 45 with acute COVID-19.

The chain has TRBV10-3 and TRBJ2-7; D gene uncertain. The CDR3 sequence is 13 residues long. V lost 3 bases and J 3 bases, leaving 9 bases between the germline ends. The germline CDR1 and CDR2 sequences are ENHRY and SYGVKD. CDR3 loop: CAISDANFYEQYV. The CDR3 DNA is TGTGCCATCAGTGACGCGAATTTCTACGAGCAGTACGTC.

The V gene is TRBV28, the J gene TRBJ1-5, with D perhaps matching TRBD1 (5 bases). The CDR3 is 16 amino acids. Germline loops: CDR1 MDHEN, CDR2 SYDVKM. Trimming stripped 5 bases from V and 11 bases from J, with 25 bases between. For the CDR3, the DNA is TGTGCCAGCAGTACCTCCCCGGGTGGGGGGTCATTAGCCCAGCATTTT. Encoded protein: CASSTSPGGGSLAQHF.

This clone was counted a single time. V gene TRBV10-1 combines with J gene TRBJ2-5; D ambiguous. Germline loops: CDR1 WNHNN, CDR2 SYGVQD (reference sequence). CDR3 length: 12 amino acids. Trimming left V 4 bases short and J 1 base short, with 4 bases between. CDR3: CASSGRQETQYF. The CDR3 bases are TGCGCCAGCAGTGGTCGCCAAGAGACCCAGTACTTC.

The J gene is TRBJ2-2, the V gene TRBV19, with D perhaps matching TRBD2 (5 bases). Between the trimmed V and J ends, which lost 8 bases and 7 bases, there was a span of 8 bases. The germline V gene encodes CDR1 LNHDA and CDR2 SQIVND (reference sequence). The CDR3 extends over 11 amino acids. In nucleotides, the CDR3 is TGTGCCAGTTTCGGGATCGGGGAGCTGTTTTTT. Residues: CASFGIGELFF.

About this clone: Other nucleotide sequences from this sample produce the same CDR3. V gene TRBV6-5 combines with J gene TRBJ1-2, with D unclear. The V and J ends lost 6 bases and 7 bases respectively, with 12 bases between them. Germline V gene sequence: CDR1 MNHEY, CDR2 SVGAGI. The CDR3 extends over 12 amino acids. The CDR3 here is CASSRGGGGYTF. The DNA for the CDR3 is TGTGCCAGCAGCCGGGGTGGTGGTGGCTACACCTTC.

V and J are TRBV15 and TRBJ1-2; 7 bases are shared with TRBD1. CDR1 and CDR2 (germline): LNHNV, YYDKDF (reference sequence). This CDR3 has 16 residues. V lost 0 bases to trimming and J lost 2 bases; unmatched junction nucleotides: 6. The CDR3 loop reads CATSRDRRDSNYGYTF. The DNA for the CDR3 is TGTGCCACCAGCAGAGATCGCAGGGACAGCAACTATGGCTACACCTTC.

CDR3 DNA sequence: TGTGCCAGCAGCGGGACAGGGGACACTGAAGCTTTCTTT. Translation gives CASSGTGDTEAFF. The rearrangement joins TRBV11-2 to TRBJ1-1; TRBD1 aligns across 10 bases. This CDR3 region has 13 residues. Looked up from germline, CDR1 is SGHAT and CDR2 is FQNNGV. The J segment lost 3 bases and the V segment lost 5 bases, leaving 0 bases of the junction unmatched.

V usage is TRBV28 and J usage is TRBJ2-3; TRBD2 matches 8 bases. The CDR3 runs to 16 residues. Germline CDR1 reads MDHEN; CDR2 reads SYDVKM. V gave up 6 bases and J gave up 2 bases; unmatched junction bases: 10. CDR3 sequence (DNA): TGTGCCAGCAGAACGCGGGGGGCCAACCCCACAGATACGCAGTATTTT. This codes for CASRTRGANPTDTQYF. The full variable domain, with the rest looked up from reference TRBV28 and TRBJ2-3, is DVKVTQSSRYLVKRTGEKVFLECVQDMDHENMFWYRQDPGLGLRLIYFSYDVKMKEKGDIPEGYSVSREKKERFSLILESASTNQTSMYLCASRTRGANPTDTQYFGPGTRLTVL.

The rearrangement uses TRBV6-1 and TRBJ2-2; D may be TRBD2 (7 bases). The CDR3 has 15 residues. Germline values: CDR1 MNHNS, CDR2 SASEGT. V was clipped by 2 bases and J by 7 bases, with 14 bases between them. CDR3: CASSETGGRVGELFF. CDR3 sequence (DNA): TGTGCCAGCAGTGAAACGGGGGGCCGTGTCGGGGAGCTGTTTTTT.

Notes on this clone: This same CDR3 is encoded by further DNA sequences in the sample. The V call is TRBV18, the J call TRBJ1-6, with 9 bases that match TRBD1. Germline V CDR1 and CDR2: KGHSH, LQKENI. With 2 bases clipped from V and 5 bases from J, the junction kept 1 base outside the gene matches. This CDR3 is built from 15 residues. The CDR3 sequence is CASSPGTGNNSPLHF. The CDR3 DNA sequence: TGTGCCAGCTCACCAGGGACAGGGAATAATTCACCCCTCCACTTT.